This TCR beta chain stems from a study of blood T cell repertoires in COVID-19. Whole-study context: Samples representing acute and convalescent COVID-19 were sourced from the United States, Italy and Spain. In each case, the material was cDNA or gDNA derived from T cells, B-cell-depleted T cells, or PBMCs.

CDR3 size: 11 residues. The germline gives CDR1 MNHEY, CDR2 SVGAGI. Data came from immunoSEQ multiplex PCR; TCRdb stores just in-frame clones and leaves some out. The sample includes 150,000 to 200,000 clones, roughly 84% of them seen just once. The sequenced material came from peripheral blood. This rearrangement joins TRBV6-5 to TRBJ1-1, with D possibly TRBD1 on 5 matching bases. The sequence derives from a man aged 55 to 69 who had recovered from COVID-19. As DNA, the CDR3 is TGTGCTTCACGGCGGGGGACTGAAGCTTTCTTT. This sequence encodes CASRRGTEAFF.